The clone carrying this TCR beta chain has a handful of counts. Its antigen is undetermined. Unmatched junction bases numbered 3, after V lost 7 bases and J lost 1 base. Per germline, CDR1 MNHEY and CDR2 SVGAGI. This CDR3 region has 14 residues. The sample comes from a study of spatial heterogeneity in lung cancer. At the level of the study: More beta-chain than alpha-chain sequences were consistently detected.

Time point indicated: sample taken at primary tumor resection. Without sorting, whole RNA was sequenced from tumor, nontumor lung or frozen PBMC. A total of about 73 untreated early-stage non-small cell lung cancer patients served as donors. Each TCR cDNA molecule bore a unique molecular identifier. TCRdb reanalysed the 5' RACE reads using MiXCR and keeps one entry per CDR3 protein. The table has about 42,000 distinct CDR3 sequences, 6% to 7% seen once. Study results and caveats: Follow-up blood showed ubiquitous expanded tumor TCRs less than blood at resection did.

This TCR was sampled from a female donor with early-stage non-small cell lung cancer. Here the sequenced sample was PBMCs, taken at surgery. V and J are TRBV6-5 and TRBJ2-2; TRBD1 aligns across 7 bases. CDR3 coding DNA: TGTGCCAGCAAGAGGGGGCTGAACACCGGGGAGCTGTTTTTT. This sequence encodes CASKRGLNTGELFF.